One sample yielded the 20 T cell receptor beta chains listed below, sequenced in a study of T cells in Graves' hyperthyroidism and ophthalmopathy. Template material for amplifying TCR beta CDR3 regions consisted of RNA transcripts. Using the HTBI primer set, a first-round RT-PCR was run on the TCR CDR3. TCRdb re-called the multiplex PCR reads through MiXCR, storing one row per CDR3 protein. Counted here are approximately 600,000 distinct CDR3 sequences, around 14% occurring once; the ten biggest clones make up about 7%. Sequencing was performed on blood. These receptors were taken from a woman in her late teens or twenties with Graves' ophthalmopathy.

V usage is TRBV24-1 and J usage is TRBJ2-6, with 7 bases lining up with TRBD1. With V trimmed by 6 bases and J by 0 bases, 7 bases remained unmatched. The CDR3 runs to 17 residues. The germline gives CDR1 KGHDR, CDR2 SFDVKD. CDR3 protein: CATSTGTAVSGANVLTF. The CDR3 DNA reads as TGTGCCACCAGTACCGGGACAGCAGTCTCTGGGGCCAACGTCCTGACTTTC.

The chain has TRBV7-6 and TRBJ2-7; possible D gene TRBD2, 6 bases. The ends were cut back, 2 bases at V and 5 bases at J, with 13 bases in the middle. The germline V gene has CDR1 SGHVS and CDR2 FNYEAQ. CDR3 length: 14 amino acids. CDR3: CASSLRTNEDEQYF. The CDR3 DNA follows: TGTGCCAGCAGCTTACGGACTAATGAGGACGAGCAGTACTTC.

This clonotype was recorded at least ten times. The gene calls are TRBV24-1 and TRBJ1-2; D is possibly TRBD1 (5 bases). CDR3 length equals 11 residues. Germline values: CDR1 KGHDR, CDR2 SFDVKD. V gave up 9 bases and J gave up 4 bases, with 8 bases separating them. The CDR3, as DNA: TGTGCCACCCACGGGGGCTATGGCTACACCTTC. Protein sequence: CATHGGYGYTF.

This chain links TRBV7-9 with TRBJ2-2, with 11 bases aligning to TRBD2. Germline V gives CDR1 SEHNR, CDR2 FQNEAQ (reference sequence). The CDR3 is made up of 15 amino acids. V was clipped by 5 bases and J by 8 bases; unmatched bases: 7. For the CDR3, the DNA is TGTGCCAGCAGCGTAACGACTAGCGGGATAGGGGAGCTGTTTTTT. This gives the protein CASSVTTSGIGELFF.

DNA for the CDR3: TGTGCCAGCAGCGTAGAGGGACTAGCGACCCACGAGCAGTACTTC. Translating it yields CASSVEGLATHEQYF. The chain employs TRBV9 and TRBJ2-7; TRBD2 agrees at 10 bases. J was trimmed by 5 bases and V by 0 bases; bases with no gene match: 5. The CDR3 has 15 amino acids. CDR1 and CDR2 from the germline V gene are SGDLS and YYNGEE.

Turning to this clonotype: A read error is possible here, since a much larger clone lies one base away. The chain uses TRBV6-2 or TRBV6-3 and TRBJ1-1; D remains unclear. Germline V gene sequence: CDR1 MNHEY, CDR2 SVGEGT. This CDR3 comprises 13 residues. The CDR3, as DNA: TGTGCCGGCAGTACCCGGGGTGCAACTGAAGCTTTCTTT. It translates to CAGSTRGATEAFF.

This clonotype was counted at least ten times. The rearrangement uses TRBV15 and TRBJ2-7, with a possible D match to TRBD1 (6 bases). Germline CDR1 is LNHNV and CDR2 is YYDKDF (reference sequence). The CDR3 runs 13 residues. Trimming left V 3 bases short and J 3 bases short, with 9 bases between. In DNA, the CDR3 is TGTGCCACCAGCAGGGCCAGGGGCTACGAGCAGTACTTC. Translation gives CATSRARGYEQYF.

This clonotype was detected ten times or more. CDR3 in amino acids: CASKQQADTQYF. The CDR3 region has the DNA TGTGCCAGCAAGCAACAGGCGGATACGCAGTATTTT. V usage is TRBV2 and J usage is TRBJ2-3; TRBD1 is a possible D gene (5 bases). The CDR3 spans 12 residues. The germline gives CDR1 SNHLY, CDR2 FYNNEI. The germline V and J ends were trimmed by 7 bases and 6 bases, with 11 bases remaining between them.

In this sample, this clonotype turned up many times. The chain employs TRBV12-3 or TRBV12-4 and TRBJ1-5, with a weak D call TRBD1 (5 bases). Trimming took 7 bases from V and 5 from J, leaving 15 bases between them. The CDR3 sequence is 14 residues long. CDR3 nucleotides: TGTGCCAGCACCCCAGAGGGGTTCGATCAGCCCCAGCATTTT. Translation: CASTPEGFDQPQHF.

The chain uses TRBV20-1 and TRBJ1-2; tentative D call: TRBD1 (5 bases). V was trimmed by 0 bases and J by 3 bases, leaving 20 bases between them. Germline-derived CDR1 and CDR2 are DFQATT and SNEGSKA (reference sequence). CDR3 length: 17 amino acids. CDR3 coding DNA: TGCAGTGCTAGAGATACGGGCCACTTCGGGACCCACTATGGCTACACCTTC. Its translation is CSARDTGHFGTHYGYTF.

The gene calls are TRBV7-9 and TRBJ1-5; TRBD1 is a possible D gene (5 bases). The CDR3 extends over 12 amino acids. V lost 5 bases, J lost 8 bases, and 10 bases lay in between. Looked up from germline, CDR1 is SEHNR and CDR2 is FQNEAQ (reference sequence). The CDR3 here is CASSPGGEPQHF. CDR3 nucleotides: TGTGCCAGCAGCCCCGGGGGGGAGCCCCAGCATTTT.

This chain uses TRBV4-1 with TRBJ2-7, with D possibly matching TRBD1 (6 bases). Germline V gives CDR1 MGHRA, CDR2 YSYEKL. V lost 1 base to trimming and J lost 1 base, with 17 bases between them. CDR3 length: 17 amino acids. The CDR3 nucleotides are TGCGCCAGCAGCCAAGGTTCCAGGGGTCTACTATCCTACGAGCAGTACTTC. Translated: CASSQGSRGLLSYEQYF.

The J gene is TRBJ2-7, the V gene TRBV20-1, with D perhaps TRBD1 or TRBD2 (7 bases each). The CDR3 is 17 residues long. Germline V lookup: CDR1 DFQATT, CDR2 SNEGSKA (reference sequence). Trimming removed 7 bases at V and 0 bases at J, with 25 bases between. The CDR3 is CSVKDDQGDYTSYEQYF. CDR3 in DNA: TGCAGTGTTAAGGACGATCAGGGGGACTATACCTCCTACGAGCAGTACTTC.

This clonotype showed up many times. The chain has TRBV12-3 or TRBV12-4 and TRBJ2-1; 8 bases line up with TRBD2. The V and J ends lost 6 bases and 6 bases, in that order; junction bases with no gene match: 4. The CDR3 is 13 residues long. CDR3 region: CASRTAGGNEQFF. The CDR3 DNA sequence: TGTGCCAGCAGAACCGCGGGGGGCAATGAGCAGTTCTTC.

The chain uses TRBV7-9 and TRBJ1-6; 8 bases agree with TRBD1. CDR3 length equals 16 residues. Trimming removed 5 bases from V and 7 bases from J; junction bases left unmatched: 10. Germline CDR1 is SEHNR and CDR2 is FQNEAQ (reference sequence). The CDR3 sequence: CASSPPPTGANSPLHF. The CDR3 DNA reads as TGTGCCAGCAGCCCCCCCCCGACAGGGGCAAATTCACCCCTCCACTTT. Full variable domain (remainder filled in from reference TRBV7-9 and TRBJ1-6): DTGVSQNPRHKITKRGQNVTFRCDPISEHNRLYWYRQTLGQGPEFLTYFQNEAQLEKSRLLSDRFSAERPKGSFSTLEIQRTEQGDSAMYLCASSPPPTGANSPLHFGNGTRLTVT.

This rearrangement joins TRBV20-1 to TRBJ2-7, with 12 bases identical to TRBD2. Germline V gene lookup returns CDR1 DFQATT and CDR2 SNEGSKA (reference sequence). This CDR3 region has 15 residues. V trimming: 1 base; J trimming: 7 bases; junction bases outside the gene matches: 8. The CDR3 sequence is CSARVGTSGPREQYF. CDR3 DNA sequence: TGCAGTGCTAGAGTAGGGACTAGCGGGCCTAGGGAGCAGTACTTC.

Many counts were recorded for this clonotype. The CDR3: CASSSEGDTEAFF. The CDR3, as DNA: TGTGCCAGCAGCTCGGAGGGGGACACTGAAGCTTTCTTT. The chain links TRBV13 to TRBJ1-1; possibly TRBD1 for D (6 bases). The CDR3 covers 13 residues. Trimming cost V 4 bases and J 3 bases, with 9 bases left between them. CDR1 and CDR2 from the germline V gene are PRHDT and FYEKMQ (reference sequence). The full variable domain, completed using reference TRBV13 and TRBJ1-1, is AAGVIQSPRHLIKEKRETATLKCYPIPRHDTVYWYQQGPGQDPQFLISFYEKMQSDKGSIPDRFSAQQFSDYHSELNMSSLELGDSALYFCASSSEGDTEAFFGQGTRLTVV.

This clonotype was recorded many times. This chain links TRBV30 with TRBJ1-2; no reliable D call. This CDR3 spans 14 amino acids. Trimming took 6 bases from V and 2 from J, leaving 16 bases between them. The germline gives CDR1 GTSNPN, CDR2 SVGIG (reference sequence). The CDR3 nucleotides read TGTGCCTGTCCTTACTCCCGGAGGAACTATGGCTACACCTTC. It specifies CACPYSRRNYGYTF.

This chain's CDR3 is CASSQARRSPLHF. The CDR3 DNA reads TGTGCCAGCAGCCAAGCACGGAGATCACCCCTCCACTTT. The rearrangement joins TRBV14 to TRBJ1-6; D unresolved. The V gene lost 1 base and the J gene lost 10 bases, with 8 bases spanning the gap. Germline CDR1 is SGHDN and CDR2 is FVKESK. The CDR3 has 13 amino acids.

Ten or more counts support this clonotype. The chain joins TRBV7-2 to TRBJ2-5; maybe TRBD2 (5 bases). This CDR3 is built from 15 residues. CDR1 SGHTA and CDR2 FQGNSA come from the germline V gene. V was shortened by 4 bases and J by 5 bases, with 17 bases between the two germline ends. The CDR3 protein is CASSSYPTSGETQYF. CDR3 sequence (DNA): TGTGCCAGCAGCTCCTACCCAACGTCGGGGGAGACCCAGTACTTC.